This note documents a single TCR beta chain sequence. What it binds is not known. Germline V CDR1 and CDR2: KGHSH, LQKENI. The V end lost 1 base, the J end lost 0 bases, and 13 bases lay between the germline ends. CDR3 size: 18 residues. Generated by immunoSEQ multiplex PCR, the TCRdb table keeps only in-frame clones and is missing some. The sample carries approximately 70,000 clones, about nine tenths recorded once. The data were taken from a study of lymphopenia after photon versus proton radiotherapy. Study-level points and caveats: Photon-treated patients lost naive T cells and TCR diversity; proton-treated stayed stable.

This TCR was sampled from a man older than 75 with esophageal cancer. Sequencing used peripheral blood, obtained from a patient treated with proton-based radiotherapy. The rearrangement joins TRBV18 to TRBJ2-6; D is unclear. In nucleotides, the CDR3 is TGTGCCAGCTCACCACTCCCCGCAGAGAGCTCTGGGGCCAACGTCCTGACTTTC. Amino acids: CASSPLPAESSGANVLTF.